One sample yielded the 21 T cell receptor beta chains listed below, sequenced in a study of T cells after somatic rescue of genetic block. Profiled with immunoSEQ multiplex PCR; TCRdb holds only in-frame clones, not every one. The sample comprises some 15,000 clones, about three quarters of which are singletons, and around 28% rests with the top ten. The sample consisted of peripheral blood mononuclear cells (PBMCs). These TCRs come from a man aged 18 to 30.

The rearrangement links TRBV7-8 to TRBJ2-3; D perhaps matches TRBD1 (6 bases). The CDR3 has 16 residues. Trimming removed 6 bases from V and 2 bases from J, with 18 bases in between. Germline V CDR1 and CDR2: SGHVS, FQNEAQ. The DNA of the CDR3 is TGTGCCAGCAGGGCTCCCCCGGACAGTTTCACAGATACGCAGTATTTT. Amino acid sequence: CASRAPPDSFTDTQYF.

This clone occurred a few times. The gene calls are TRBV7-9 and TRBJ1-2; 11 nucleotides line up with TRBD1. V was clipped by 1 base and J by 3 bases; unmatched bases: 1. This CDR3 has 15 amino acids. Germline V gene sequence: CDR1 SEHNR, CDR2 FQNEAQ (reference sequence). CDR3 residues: CASSLGTGGHYGYTF. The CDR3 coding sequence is TGTGCCAGCAGCTTAGGGACAGGGGGCCACTATGGCTACACCTTC.

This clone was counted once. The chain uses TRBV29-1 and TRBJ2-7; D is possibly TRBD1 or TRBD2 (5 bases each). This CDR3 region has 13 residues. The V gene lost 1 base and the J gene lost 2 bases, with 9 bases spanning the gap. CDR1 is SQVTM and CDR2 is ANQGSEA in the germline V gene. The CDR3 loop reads CSVEGGGTYEQYF. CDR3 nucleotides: TGCAGCGTTGAAGGTGGGGGAACCTACGAGCAGTACTTC.

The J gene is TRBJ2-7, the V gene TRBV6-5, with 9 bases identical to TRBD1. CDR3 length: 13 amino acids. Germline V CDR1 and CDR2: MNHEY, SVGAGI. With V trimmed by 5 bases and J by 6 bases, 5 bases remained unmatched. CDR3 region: CASSTGTGIEQYF. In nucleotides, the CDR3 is TGTGCCAGCAGTACCGGGACAGGGATCGAGCAGTACTTC.

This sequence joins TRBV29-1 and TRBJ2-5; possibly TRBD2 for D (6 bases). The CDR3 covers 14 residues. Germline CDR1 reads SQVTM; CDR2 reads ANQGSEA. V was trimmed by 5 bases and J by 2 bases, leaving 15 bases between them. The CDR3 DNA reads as TGCAGCGTTATGACTAGGGCAGCACAAGAGACCCAGTACTTC. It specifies CSVMTRAAQETQYF.

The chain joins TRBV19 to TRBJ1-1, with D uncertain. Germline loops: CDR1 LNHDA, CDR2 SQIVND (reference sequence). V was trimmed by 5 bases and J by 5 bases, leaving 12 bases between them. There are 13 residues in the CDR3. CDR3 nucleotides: TGTGCCAGTAGTCCTCGGCCGGAGACTGAAGCTTTCTTT. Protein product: CASSPRPETEAFF.

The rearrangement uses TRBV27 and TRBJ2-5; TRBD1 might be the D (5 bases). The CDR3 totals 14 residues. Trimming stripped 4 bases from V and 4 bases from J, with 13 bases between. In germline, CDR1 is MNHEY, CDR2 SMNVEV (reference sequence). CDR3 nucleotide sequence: TGTGCCAGCAGTTCGCCCGGCAGGGTAGAGACCCAGTACTTC. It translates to CASSSPGRVETQYF.

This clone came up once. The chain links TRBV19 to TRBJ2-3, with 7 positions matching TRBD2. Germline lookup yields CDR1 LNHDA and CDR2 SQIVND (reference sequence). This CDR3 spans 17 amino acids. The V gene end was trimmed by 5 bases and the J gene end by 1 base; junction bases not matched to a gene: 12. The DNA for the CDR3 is TGTGCCAGTAGTCGCCGAGGAAGCCTAGCGGGCACAGATACGCAGTATTTT. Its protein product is CASSRRGSLAGTDTQYF. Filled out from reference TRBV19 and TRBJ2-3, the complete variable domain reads DGGITQSPKYLFRKEGQNVTLSCEQNLNHDAMYWYRQDPGQGLRLIYYSQIVNDFQKGDIAEGYSVSREKKESFPLTVTSAQKNPTAFYLCASSRRGSLAGTDTQYFGPGTRLTVL.

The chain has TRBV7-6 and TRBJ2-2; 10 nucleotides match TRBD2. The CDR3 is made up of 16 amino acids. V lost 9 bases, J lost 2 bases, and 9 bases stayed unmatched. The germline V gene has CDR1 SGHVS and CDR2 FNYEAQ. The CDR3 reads CARSLLAGTNTGELFF. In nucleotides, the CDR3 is TGTGCCAGAAGTTTACTAGCGGGGACAAACACCGGGGAGCTGTTTTTT. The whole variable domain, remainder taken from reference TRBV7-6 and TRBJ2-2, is GAGVSQSPRYKVTKRGQDVALRCDPISGHVSLYWYRQALGQGPEFLTYFNYEAQQDKSGLPNDRFSAERPEGSISTLTIQRTEQRDSAMYRCARSLLAGTNTGELFFGEGSRLTVL.

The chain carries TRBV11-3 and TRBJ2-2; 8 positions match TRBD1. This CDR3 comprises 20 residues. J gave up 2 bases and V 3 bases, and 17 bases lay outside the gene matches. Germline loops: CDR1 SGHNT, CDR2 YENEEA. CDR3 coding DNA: TGTGCCAGCAGCTTTACTCCCCGGATAACAGGGGGGAGCAACACCGGGGAGCTGTTTTTT. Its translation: CASSFTPRITGGSNTGELFF.

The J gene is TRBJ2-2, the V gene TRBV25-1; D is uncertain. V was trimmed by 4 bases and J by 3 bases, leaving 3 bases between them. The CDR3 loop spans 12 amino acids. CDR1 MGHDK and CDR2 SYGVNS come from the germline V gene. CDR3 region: CASSVHTGELFF. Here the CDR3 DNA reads TGTGCCAGCAGTGTACACACCGGGGAGCTGTTTTTT.

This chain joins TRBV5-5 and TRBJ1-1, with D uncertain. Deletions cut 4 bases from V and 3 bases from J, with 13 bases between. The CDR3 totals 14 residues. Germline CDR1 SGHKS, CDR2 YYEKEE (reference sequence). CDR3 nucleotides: TGTGCCAGCAGCGTTGAACTGCGTTACACTGAAGCTTTCTTT. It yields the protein CASSVELRYTEAFF.

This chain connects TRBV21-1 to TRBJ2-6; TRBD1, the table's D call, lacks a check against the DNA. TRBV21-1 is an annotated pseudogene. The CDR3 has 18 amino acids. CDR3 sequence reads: CASSKEAYRGSGANVLTF. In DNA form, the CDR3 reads TGTGCCAGCAGCAAAGAGGCCTACAGGGGCTCTGGGGCCAACGTCCTGACTTTC.

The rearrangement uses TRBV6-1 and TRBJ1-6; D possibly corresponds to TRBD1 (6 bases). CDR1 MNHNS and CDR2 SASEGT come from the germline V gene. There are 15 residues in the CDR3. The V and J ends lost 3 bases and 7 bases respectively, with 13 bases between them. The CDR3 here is CASSDGEGENSPLHF. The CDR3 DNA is TGTGCCAGCAGTGACGGGGAGGGGGAGAATTCACCCCTCCACTTT.

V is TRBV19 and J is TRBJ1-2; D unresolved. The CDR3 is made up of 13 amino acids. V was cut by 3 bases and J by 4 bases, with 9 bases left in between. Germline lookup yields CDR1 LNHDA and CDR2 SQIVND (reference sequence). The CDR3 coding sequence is TGTGCCAGTAGTATGGGAGTTCCCTATGGCTACACCTTC. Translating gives CASSMGVPYGYTF.

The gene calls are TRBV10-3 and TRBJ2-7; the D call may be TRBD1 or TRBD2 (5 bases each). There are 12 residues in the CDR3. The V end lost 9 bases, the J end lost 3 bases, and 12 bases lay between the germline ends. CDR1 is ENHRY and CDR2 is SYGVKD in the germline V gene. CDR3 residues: CAMGTDYYEQYF. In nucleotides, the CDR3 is TGTGCCATGGGGACCGACTACTACGAGCAGTACTTC.

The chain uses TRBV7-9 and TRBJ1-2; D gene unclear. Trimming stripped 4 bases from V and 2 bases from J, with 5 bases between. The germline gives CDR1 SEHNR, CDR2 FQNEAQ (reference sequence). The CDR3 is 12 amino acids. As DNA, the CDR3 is TGTGCCAGCAGCTCGTCCAACTATGGCTACACCTTC. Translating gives CASSSSNYGYTF.

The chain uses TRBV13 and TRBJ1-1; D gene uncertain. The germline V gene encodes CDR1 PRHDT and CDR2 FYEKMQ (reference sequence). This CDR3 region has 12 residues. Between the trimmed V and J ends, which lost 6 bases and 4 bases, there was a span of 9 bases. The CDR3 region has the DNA TGTGCCAGCAGTGTGATCGGCACTGAAGCTTTCTTT. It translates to CASSVIGTEAFF.

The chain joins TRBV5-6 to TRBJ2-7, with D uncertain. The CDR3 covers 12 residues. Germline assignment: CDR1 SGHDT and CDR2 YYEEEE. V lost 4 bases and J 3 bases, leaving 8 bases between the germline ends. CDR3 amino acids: CASSLYNYEQYF. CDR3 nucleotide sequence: TGTGCCAGCAGCCTCTATAACTACGAGCAGTACTTC.

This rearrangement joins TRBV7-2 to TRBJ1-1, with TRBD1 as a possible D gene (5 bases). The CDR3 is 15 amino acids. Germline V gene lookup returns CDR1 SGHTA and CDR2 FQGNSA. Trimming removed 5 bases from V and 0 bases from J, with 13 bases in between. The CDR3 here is CASSPTTVLNTEAFF. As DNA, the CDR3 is TGTGCCAGCAGCCCAACGACAGTTCTGAACACTGAAGCTTTCTTT.

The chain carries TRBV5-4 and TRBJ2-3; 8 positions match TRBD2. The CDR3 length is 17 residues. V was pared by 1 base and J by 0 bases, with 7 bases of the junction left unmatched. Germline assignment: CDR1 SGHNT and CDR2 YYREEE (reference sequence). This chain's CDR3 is CASSLRVAGPSTDTQYF. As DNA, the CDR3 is TGTGCCAGCAGCTTGCGGGTAGCGGGACCAAGCACAGATACGCAGTATTTT.